The 31 T cell receptor beta chains in this list originate from one sample, sequenced in a study of blood T cells in healthy people across ages. Next came a second PCR, run for about 6 to 11 cycles, which used a sample-barcoded 5' primer along with a J-beta primer mix. MiXCR was run by TCRdb on the 5' RACE reads, yielding one entry per CDR3 protein. The profile shows fewer than 700,000 distinct CDR3 sequences, around 50% of them singletons. The sample consisted of blood. The source is an elderly man in good health.

This clonotype appeared a few times. The rearrangement joins TRBV5-1 to TRBJ2-6; 8 bases fit TRBD1. The CDR3 sequence is 19 residues long. Germline V gene lookup returns CDR1 SGHRS and CDR2 YFSETQ. The junction had 12 bases not matched to a gene; V was cut back by 4 bases and J by 0 bases. The CDR3 DNA reads TGCGCCAGCAGCCCGAGGACAGGGACACAGAGCTCTGGGGCCAACGTCCTGACTTTC. It encodes CASSPRTGTQSSGANVLTF.

The V gene is TRBV19, the J gene TRBJ1-1; no definite D call. The CDR3 loop spans 13 amino acids. Looked up from germline, CDR1 is LNHDA and CDR2 is SQIVND (reference sequence). V was trimmed by 4 bases and J by 1 base, leaving 7 bases between them. In DNA form, the CDR3 reads TGTGCCAGTAGTACTAACCCGAACACTGAAGCTTTCTTT. Protein: CASSTNPNTEAFF.

This clonotype was found a few times. The chain couples TRBV7-2 to TRBJ2-3; D is perhaps TRBD2 (5 bases). V dropped 1 base and J dropped 2 bases, with 10 bases sitting between them. This CDR3 comprises 15 residues. Germline CDR1 reads SGHTA; CDR2 reads FQGNSA. CDR3 nucleotides: TGTGCCAGCAGCTTAGTGGTTGGACTCACAGATACGCAGTATTTT. It is translated as CASSLVVGLTDTQYF. The complete variable domain, with remaining parts taken from reference TRBV7-2 and TRBJ2-3, reads GAGVSQSPSNKVTEKGKDVELRCDPISGHTALYWYRQSLGQGLEFLIYFQGNSAPDKSGLPSDRFSAERTGGSVSTLTIQRTQQEDSAVYLCASSLVVGLTDTQYFGPGTRLTVL.

This clonotype was detected once. The chain couples TRBV20-1 to TRBJ2-3; D not resolved. With 4 bases removed from V and 0 bases from J, the gap between germline ends came to 14 bases. The CDR3 contains 15 residues. Germline CDR1 DFQATT, CDR2 SNEGSKA (reference sequence). The DNA of the CDR3 is TGCAGTGCTACCAGAGCCCCGACGAGCACAGATACGCAGTATTTT. Amino acid sequence: CSATRAPTSTDTQYF.

This clonotype showed up just once. The chain joins TRBV24-1 to TRBJ1-5; D uncertain. V lost 6 bases, J lost 7 bases, and 12 bases lay in between. In germline, CDR1 is KGHDR, CDR2 SFDVKD. This CDR3 has 13 residues. The chain's CDR3 is CATSPGYNQPQHF. CDR3 DNA: TGTGCCACCAGTCCGGGGTACAACCAGCCCCAGCATTTT.

The chain combines TRBV2 with TRBJ2-5, with 11 nucleotides matching TRBD2. V gave up 10 bases and J gave up 2 bases; unmatched junction bases: 6. The CDR3 spans 14 residues. Per germline, CDR1 SNHLY and CDR2 FYNNEI. Written as DNA, the CDR3 is TGTGCCACAGGACTAGCGGGCCTTCAAGAGACCCAGTACTTC. Protein: CATGLAGLQETQYF.

The CDR3 DNA reads as TGTGCCAGCAGAAATTTCGGACAGGAGAACACTGAAGCTTTCTTT. Its protein product is CASRNFGQENTEAFF. The rearrangement links TRBV3-1 to TRBJ1-1; TRBD1 aligns across 7 bases. V gave up 6 bases and J gave up 1 base; unmatched junction bases: 8. The CDR3 consists of 15 residues. Per the germline V gene, CDR1 is LGHDT and CDR2 is YNNKEL (reference sequence).

The chain couples TRBV21-1 to TRBJ2-3; TRBD2 is taken as the D call from the table, unchecked against the DNA. TRBV21-1 is noted as a pseudogene. There are 15 residues in the CDR3. For the CDR3, the DNA is TGTGCCAGCATTACTAGCGGGGGGCCCACAGATACGCAGTATTTT. Amino acid sequence: CASITSGGPTDTQYF.

The chain employs TRBV6-2 or TRBV6-3 and TRBJ2-3; no clear D. Germline CDR1 is MNHEY and CDR2 is SVGEGT. The CDR3 loop spans 14 amino acids. The V gene lost 6 bases and the J gene lost 2 bases, with 12 bases spanning the gap. Here the CDR3 reads CASRPRSYTDTQYF. The CDR3 DNA follows: TGTGCCAGCAGACCGAGGTCCTACACAGATACGCAGTATTTT.

The J gene is TRBJ2-5, the V gene TRBV20-1, with 12 bases identical to TRBD2. CDR1 is DFQATT, CDR2 SNEGSKA, per germline (reference sequence). Unmatched junction bases numbered 6, after V lost 5 bases and J lost 5 bases. This CDR3 is 14 amino acids long. The CDR3 DNA is TGCAGTGCTCCTAGCGGGGGGGCCCATGAGACCCAGTACTTC. Protein product: CSAPSGGAHETQYF.

This clonotype was seen once. The gene calls are TRBV29-1 and TRBJ2-2, with 9 positions matching TRBD2. The V gene end was trimmed by 4 bases and the J gene end by 7 bases; junction bases not matched to a gene: 13. The CDR3 has 16 residues. CDR1 SQVTM and CDR2 ANQGSEA come from the germline V gene. The CDR3 loop reads CSVGPSGKVVGGELFF. The CDR3, as DNA: TGCAGCGTTGGGCCTAGCGGGAAAGTGGTTGGCGGGGAGCTGTTTTTT.

This clonotype was observed many times. The genes are TRBV6-6 and TRBJ2-5; the match to TRBD1 covers 12 bases. CDR3 length: 15 amino acids. Per the germline V gene, CDR1 is MNHNY and CDR2 is SVGAGI (reference sequence). The junction had 4 bases not matched to a gene; V was cut back by 4 bases and J by 4 bases. The CDR3 region is CASSSGTGGRETQYF. Here the CDR3 DNA reads TGTGCCAGCAGTTCCGGGACAGGGGGCCGAGAGACCCAGTACTTC.

This clonotype was seen ten or more times. The chain has TRBV6-6 and TRBJ2-2; perhaps TRBD1 as D (6 bases). The germline CDR1 and CDR2 sequences are MNHNY and SVGAGI (reference sequence). The CDR3 is 13 residues long. V was cut by 6 bases and J by 7 bases, with 12 bases left in between. The CDR3 region has the DNA TGTGCCAGCAGGCCGGCAGGGGACGGGGAGCTGTTTTTT. Its protein product is CASRPAGDGELFF.

This clonotype was detected many times. The chain links TRBV6-5 to TRBJ2-3; D assignment may be TRBD1 or TRBD2 (5 bases each). In germline, CDR1 is MNHEY, CDR2 SVGAGI. Deletions cut 6 bases from V and 5 bases from J, with 18 bases between. The CDR3 loop spans 15 amino acids. The CDR3 region is CASSWSEKRGDTQYF. The CDR3 DNA follows: TGTGCCAGCAGCTGGAGCGAGAAGAGGGGAGATACGCAGTATTTT.

The chain links TRBV10-2 to TRBJ1-2, with 9 bases aligning to TRBD1. The germline gives CDR1 WSHSY, CDR2 SAAADI. CDR3 length equals 13 residues. V shed 6 bases and J 8 bases; nucleotides not matched to a gene: 7. Here the CDR3 DNA reads TGCGCCAGCAGGATAACAGGGGGCAGAGGCTACACCTTC. Its translation: CASRITGGRGYTF.

This chain joins TRBV20-1 and TRBJ2-4; TRBD1 is a possible D gene (6 bases). Germline lookup yields CDR1 DFQATT and CDR2 SNEGSKA (reference sequence). The V end lost 6 bases, the J end lost 1 base, and 19 bases lay between the germline ends. This CDR3 comprises 16 residues. For the CDR3, the DNA is TGCAGTGCAATAATTAGACAGGAGGTGGCCAAAAACATTCAGTACTTC. Its protein is CSAIIRQEVAKNIQYF.

The rearrangement links TRBV18 to TRBJ1-2; no clear D gene. Germline V CDR1 and CDR2: KGHSH, LQKENI. Trimming took 0 bases from V and 6 from J, leaving 8 bases between them. The CDR3 has 13 residues. CDR3: CASSPPGPHGYTF. As DNA, the CDR3 is TGTGCCAGCTCACCACCAGGACCCCATGGCTACACCTTC. Filled out from reference TRBV18 and TRBJ1-2, the complete variable domain reads NAGVMQNPRHLVRRRGQEARLRCSPMKGHSHVYWYRQLPEEGLKFMVYLQKENIIDESGMPKERFSAEFPKEGPSILRIQQVVRGDSAAYFCASSPPGPHGYTFGSGTRLTVV.

The chain recombines TRBV4-1 with TRBJ2-5; TRBD2 matches 14 bases. The CDR3 length is 16 residues. Trimming removed 5 bases from V and 5 bases from J; junction bases left unmatched: 7. In germline, CDR1 is MGHRA, CDR2 YSYEKL. The CDR3 DNA is TGCGCCAGCAGCACGGGAGGGACTAGCGGGGGTGAGACCCAGTACTTC. This gives the protein CASSTGGTSGGETQYF.

This CDR3 reads CASSQVVTGDGYTF. CDR3 nucleotides: TGCGCCAGCAGCCAAGTAGTCACAGGGGATGGCTACACCTTC. V gene TRBV4-1 combines with J gene TRBJ1-2; 7 nucleotides agree with TRBD1. Trimming at V came to 1 base and at J to 6 bases, leaving 5 bases not matched to a gene. The CDR3 is 14 amino acids. Germline V CDR1 and CDR2: MGHRA, YSYEKL.

In regard to this clonotype: Germline and junction disagree at one end, which may indicate a read error. The chain carries TRBV7-9 and TRBJ1-2, with 9 bases that match TRBD1. The CDR3 is made up of 15 amino acids. CDR1 SEHNR and CDR2 FQNEAQ come from the germline V gene (reference sequence). The CDR3 loop is CTSSLWDRDKSGYTF. CDR3 nucleotide sequence: TGTACCAGCAGCTTATGGGACAGGGACAAATCTGGCTACACCTTC.

This clonotype was counted once. This rearrangement joins TRBV9 to TRBJ1-2, with D possibly being TRBD1 (6 bases). V was cut by 0 bases and J by 4 bases, with 10 bases left in between. The CDR3 totals 14 residues. Germline V gene lookup returns CDR1 SGDLS and CDR2 YYNGEE. CDR3 protein: CASSVVEGGYGYTF. The CDR3 region has the DNA TGTGCCAGCAGCGTAGTTGAGGGGGGCTATGGCTACACCTTC.

This clonotype has a count of ten or more. The chain links TRBV6-1 to TRBJ2-4; 8 bases fit TRBD1. CDR3 length: 19 amino acids. Germline V gives CDR1 MNHNS, CDR2 SASEGT. V was clipped by 6 bases and J by 1 base; unmatched bases: 17. CDR3 loop: CASRGTDREGVDAKNIQYF. The CDR3, as DNA: TGTGCCAGCAGGGGGACGGACAGGGAAGGGGTGGATGCCAAAAACATTCAGTACTTC.

This clonotype turned up a few times. The V gene is TRBV5-1, the J gene TRBJ2-1, with a weak D call TRBD1 (5 bases). With 0 bases removed from V and 6 bases from J, the gap between germline ends came to 10 bases. The CDR3 sequence is 14 residues long. Germline CDR1 is SGHRS and CDR2 is YFSETQ. The DNA of the CDR3 is TGCGCCAGCAGCTTGGCCGGCAGGGCCAATGAGCAGTTCTTC. Translated: CASSLAGRANEQFF.

V usage is TRBV2 and J usage is TRBJ2-1, with D hard to call. The V and J ends lost 8 bases and 10 bases respectively, with 12 bases between them. This CDR3 region has 11 residues. The germline CDR1 and CDR2 sequences are SNHLY and FYNNEI. CDR3 nucleotides: TGTGCCAGCGCCATTCTCGGGGAGCAGTTCTTC. It encodes CASAILGEQFF.

The chain uses TRBV27 and TRBJ1-2; 7 nucleotides agree with TRBD1. V gave up 6 bases and J gave up 7 bases; unmatched junction bases: 11. The CDR3 has 14 amino acids. Germline lookup yields CDR1 MNHEY and CDR2 SMNVEV (reference sequence). The CDR3 DNA follows: TGTGCCAGCAGCTCCTTTGTAGGGGGCCTTGGCTACACCTTC. This gives the protein CASSSFVGGLGYTF.

This clonotype was detected a few times. The rearrangement uses TRBV7-9 and TRBJ2-1, with no clear D. Germline loops: CDR1 SEHNR, CDR2 FQNEAQ (reference sequence). The V end was cut by 5 bases, the J end by 2 bases, with 7 bases between. The CDR3 has 13 amino acids. The CDR3 region has the DNA TGTGCCAGCAGCCCCCTCGCCTACAATGAGCAGTTCTTC. The encoded protein is CASSPLAYNEQFF. Supplemented by reference TRBV7-9 and TRBJ2-1, the full variable domain reads DTGVSQNPRHKITKRGQNVTFRCDPISEHNRLYWYRQTLGQGPEFLTYFQNEAQLEKSRLLSDRFSAERPKGSFSTLEIQRTEQGDSAMYLCASSPLAYNEQFFGPGTRLTVL.

The V and J genes are TRBV7-2 and TRBJ2-2; TRBD1 matches at 8 bases. The ends lost 5 bases at V and 1 base at J; junction bases unmatched: 3. The germline CDR1 and CDR2 sequences are SGHTA and FQGNSA. The CDR3 sequence is 15 residues long. CDR3 amino acids: CASSMDRVNTGELFF. CDR3 nucleotides: TGTGCCAGCAGCATGGACAGGGTGAACACCGGGGAGCTGTTTTTT.

This clonotype was detected a few times. This chain links TRBV10-3 with TRBJ2-7, with D perhaps given as TRBD1 or TRBD2 (7 bases each). Germline loops: CDR1 ENHRY, CDR2 SYGVKD. The V and J ends lost 10 bases and 0 bases respectively, with 19 bases between them. The CDR3 totals 15 residues. The CDR3 protein is CANRASGDSSYEQYF. The CDR3 bases are TGTGCCAATCGGGCAAGCGGGGACAGCTCCTACGAGCAGTACTTC.

To note about this clonotype: A junction boundary mismatches the germline segment, possibly from a read error. The chain uses TRBV5-1 and TRBJ2-1, with 7 bases aligning to TRBD2. The end of the DNA aligns better with TRBJ2-7, so the J call may be wrong. This CDR3 contains 15 residues. Germline V CDR1 and CDR2: SGHRS, YFSETQ. Here the CDR3 reads CASTLWEGGQREQYF. CDR3 nucleotide sequence: TGCGCCAGCACCTTGTGGGAGGGCGGCCAACGGGAGCAGTACTTC.

The CDR3 DNA reads TGTGCCAGCAGTTACTCGTCCAGGGGCTATAATTCACCCCTCCACTTT. Translated, it gives CASSYSSRGYNSPLHF. This sequence joins TRBV6-5 and TRBJ1-6; TRBD1 might be the D (6 bases). CDR1 and CDR2 (germline): MNHEY, SVGAGI. Trimming stripped 0 bases from V and 3 bases from J, with 9 bases between. CDR3 length: 16 residues.

This chain links TRBV5-1 with TRBJ1-1, with a tentative D call TRBD1 (5 bases). Trimming left V 4 bases short and J 0 bases short, with 10 bases between. CDR3 size: 14 residues. CDR1 and CDR2 from the germline V gene are SGHRS and YFSETQ. CDR3 in amino acids: CASSRAGLNTEAFF. As DNA, the CDR3 is TGCGCCAGCAGCAGGGCAGGGTTGAACACTGAAGCTTTCTTT.